A single sample gave rise to the 21 T cell receptor beta chains below, sequenced in a study of lung T cells in sarcoidosis with Löfgren's syndrome. MiXCR, applied by TCRdb to the reads, yields one record per CDR3 protein. The sample holds roughly 1,800 distinct CDR3 sequences, under 30% seen once. The material sequenced was CD4+ T cells from bronchoalveolar lavage. Receptors were obtained from a human donor with sarcoidosis (Löfgren's syndrome or another form), or a control subject (not recorded which).

This clonotype has just one count. Mismatch with germline at one junction end may stem from a read error. The chain carries TRBV2 and TRBJ2-1; 14 bases are shared with TRBD2. This CDR3 is built from 15 residues. CDR1 and CDR2 (germline): SNHLY, FYNNEI. The CDR3 protein is CASSLTSGRANGQFF. DNA for the CDR3: TGTGCCAGCAGCCTGACTAGCGGGAGGGCCAATGGGCAGTTCTTC.

By share, this clonotype ranks as large. V gene TRBV20-1 combines with J gene TRBJ2-1, with no clear D. CDR1 DFQATT and CDR2 SNEGSKA come from the germline V gene (reference sequence). The V gene lost 3 bases and the J gene lost 6 bases, with 6 bases spanning the gap. This CDR3 spans 11 amino acids. The CDR3 DNA reads as TGCAGTGCTAGTTTCCGCAATGAGCAGTTCTTC. Translating it yields CSASFRNEQFF.

With respect to this clonotype: Since a much larger clone is just one base distant, this may be a read error. This chain links TRBV3-1 with TRBJ1-4; a possible D gene is TRBD1 (5 bases). This CDR3 has 14 amino acids. CDR1 and CDR2 (germline): LGHDT, YNNKEL (reference sequence). For the CDR3, the DNA is TGTGCCAGCAGCCAAGCGCCTTCGGGGGAAAAACTGGTTTTT. It yields the protein CASSQAPSGEKLVF.

By frequency in the sample, this clonotype is medium-sized (0.01 to 0.1%). V usage is TRBV7-3 and J usage is TRBJ2-7; no definite D call. The germline gives CDR1 SGHTA, CDR2 FQGTGA. V was cut by 5 bases and J by 0 bases, with 11 bases left in between. The CDR3 length is 14 residues. The CDR3 DNA reads TGTGCCAGCAGCCGTTTAAACAGCTCCTACGAGCAGTACTTC. Its translation: CASSRLNSSYEQYF. The full variable domain, rest sourced from reference TRBV7-3 and TRBJ2-7, is GAGVSQTPSNKVTEKGKYVELRCDPISGHTALYWYRQSLGQGPEFLIYFQGTGAADDSGLPNDRFFAVRPEGSVSTLKIQRTERGDSAVYLCASSRLNSSYEQYFGPGTRLTVT.

This clonotype was detected ten times or more. V is TRBV5-4 and J is TRBJ1-5; D not resolved. Trimming pared 0 bases from V and 4 bases from J, leaving 8 bases between. Germline CDR1 reads SGHNT; CDR2 reads YYREEE (reference sequence). The CDR3 has 14 residues. In DNA form, the CDR3 reads TGTGCCAGCAGCTTGGACGGGGTGAATCAGCCCCAGCATTTT. Translation: CASSLDGVNQPQHF.

This clonotype is termed large. The V gene is TRBV25-1, the J gene TRBJ1-1; 9 bases agree with TRBD1. Germline lookup yields CDR1 MGHDK and CDR2 SYGVNS. With V trimmed by 5 bases and J by 4 bases, 8 bases remained unmatched. The CDR3 extends over 15 amino acids. CDR3 amino acids: CASSRGQGSPTEAFF. The CDR3 DNA sequence: TGTGCCAGCAGTAGGGGACAGGGTTCCCCCACTGAAGCTTTCTTT.

This clonotype was seen a few times. This may stem from a read error, because a much larger clone lies one nucleotide away. The chain joins TRBV4-1 to TRBJ2-7; the D gene is possibly TRBD1 (6 bases). V lost 1 base to trimming and J lost 6 bases, with 10 bases between them. This CDR3 contains 13 residues. Germline-derived CDR1 and CDR2 are MGHRA and YSYEKL. The CDR3 protein is CASSQGQGFEQYF. The CDR3 nucleotides are TGCGCCAGCAGCCAAGGTCAGGGGTTCGAGCAGTACTTC.

This clonotype was seen just once. This may be a read error, as it is one base from a much larger clone. The gene calls are TRBV3-1 and TRBJ2-7; TRBD2 might be the D (5 bases). Germline CDR1 and CDR2: LGHDT and YNNKEL (reference sequence). The CDR3 has 13 residues. CDR3 sequence: CAGSQTAGGEQYF. The CDR3 DNA is TGTGCCGGCAGCCAAACGGCGGGCGGCGAGCAGTACTTC.

By share, this clonotype counts as medium-sized. The chain uses TRBV6-1 and TRBJ2-3; D call uncertain. The CDR3 has 14 amino acids. Germline V gives CDR1 MNHNS, CDR2 SASEGT. V dropped 6 bases and J dropped 5 bases, with 15 bases sitting between them. CDR3 region: CASRTQFQVDTQYF. In DNA, the CDR3 is TGTGCCAGCAGAACACAGTTTCAGGTAGATACGCAGTATTTT.

About this clonotype: A much larger clone sits a single nucleotide away, making a read error possible. This chain links TRBV30 with TRBJ1-3; D not resolved. V shed 2 bases and J shed 2 bases, with 10 bases lying between them. Germline values: CDR1 GTSNPN, CDR2 SVGIG (reference sequence). The CDR3 runs 14 residues. The CDR3 protein is CAWSLTVTGNTIYF. Here the CDR3 DNA reads TGTGCCTGGAGTCTAACAGTGACTGGAAACACCATATATTTT.

The rearrangement links TRBV7-7 to TRBJ2-7; D not resolved. This CDR3 has 14 residues. Germline assignment: CDR1 SSHAT and CDR2 FNYEAQ (reference sequence). Trimming took off 1 base at V and 3 bases at J, with 10 bases between the two ends. This chain's CDR3 is CASSLGVDLYEQYF. As DNA, the CDR3 is TGTGCCAGCAGCTTAGGTGTGGACCTCTACGAGCAGTACTTC.

By proportion, this clonotype is medium-sized. The chain combines TRBV4-2 with TRBJ2-1, with TRBD1 matching over 8 bases. This CDR3 contains 11 residues. From germline, CDR1 is LGHNA and CDR2 YNFKEQ. V shed 6 bases and J 11 bases; nucleotides not matched to a gene: 3. The CDR3 nucleotides are TGTGCCAGCAGACGACAGGGGCAGCAGTTCTTC. Its protein product is CASRRQGQQFF.

As to this clonotype: No conserved phenylalanine or tryptophan ends this CDR3, so it is likely a read error. The chain is built from TRBV5-4 and TRBJ2-5; tentatively, D is TRBD2 (5 bases). Germline CDR1 is SGHNT and CDR2 is YYREEE (reference sequence). V was pared by 0 bases and J by 3 bases, with 12 bases between. The CDR3 runs to 15 residues. For the CDR3, the DNA is TGTGCCAGCAGCTTGGATTCAGGACTCAAAGAGACCCAGTACTCC. Its protein product is CASSLDSGLKETQYS.

Worth noting for this clonotype: This could be a read error, since a much larger clone is one nucleotide away. Lacking the conserved final phenylalanine or tryptophan, this CDR3 likely reflects a read error. The chain couples TRBV5-1 to TRBJ1-1, with D hard to call. Germline-derived CDR1 and CDR2 are SGHRS and YFSETQ. V was cut by 0 bases and J by 4 bases, with 4 bases left in between. This CDR3 is built from 12 residues. The CDR3 DNA reads as TGCGCCAGCAGCTTGGAGAGCACTGAAGCTTTCTCT. It codes for CASSLESTEAFS.

This clonotype was picked up many times. The gene calls are TRBV6-4 and TRBJ1-1, with D uncertain. The length of the CDR3 is 14 residues. CDR1 is MRHNA, CDR2 SNTAGT, per germline. The V end lost 5 bases, the J end lost 1 base, and 11 bases lay between the germline ends. The DNA of the CDR3 is TGTGCCAGCAGTCTGGACGGACGGAACACTGAAGCTTTCTTT. Translation gives CASSLDGRNTEAFF.

By share of the sample, this clonotype is large (0.1 to 1%). This sequence joins TRBV7-2 and TRBJ2-3, with D possibly matching TRBD2 (5 bases). CDR1 is SGHTA and CDR2 is FQGNSA in the germline V gene. The CDR3 contains 14 residues. Trimming cost V 4 bases and J 8 bases, with 16 bases left between them. CDR3 amino acids: CASSSARSSGTQYF. DNA for the CDR3: TGTGCCAGCAGCTCCGCAAGGAGCAGCGGTACGCAGTATTTT.

This sequence joins TRBV5-4 and TRBJ1-5, with 11 bases that match TRBD1. The V segment lost 2 bases and the J segment 2 bases; nucleotides outside the gene matches: 6. The CDR3 spans 17 residues. Germline CDR1 is SGHNT and CDR2 is YYREEE (reference sequence). The CDR3 sequence: CASSFSRDRGGNQPQHF. For the CDR3, the DNA is TGTGCCAGCAGCTTCAGCCGGGACAGGGGGGGCAATCAGCCCCAGCATTTT.

By share, this clonotype counts as large. This sequence joins TRBV6-2 or TRBV6-3 and TRBJ2-7; 10 nucleotides agree with TRBD2. The CDR3 is made up of 18 amino acids. Trimming removed 0 bases from V and 3 bases from J; junction bases left unmatched: 11. Per the germline V gene, CDR1 is MNHEY and CDR2 is SVGEGT. The CDR3 sequence: CASSYSVRLAGDNYEQYF. The CDR3 coding sequence is TGTGCCAGCAGTTACTCCGTTCGTCTAGCGGGGGACAACTACGAGCAGTACTTC.

By frequency in the sample, this clonotype is medium-sized (0.01 to 0.1%). In nucleotides, the CDR3 is TGCAGTGCCCGAGACAGGGGGCTCGAGACCCAGTACTTC. Encoded protein: CSARDRGLETQYF. J is TRBJ2-5 and V is TRBV20-1, with 10 bases identical to TRBD1. With V trimmed by 6 bases and J by 5 bases, 6 bases remained unmatched. The CDR3 loop spans 13 amino acids. Germline CDR1 and CDR2: DFQATT and SNEGSKA (reference sequence).

A remark on this clonotype: One end of the junction fails to match germline, which may point to a read error. V gene TRBV4-1 combines with J gene TRBJ2-2; 12 bases agree with TRBD2. CDR3 length equals 17 residues. The germline gives CDR1 MGHRA, CDR2 YSYEKL. The CDR3 nucleotides read TGCGCCAGCGGCCAAGATTCTAGCGGGAGGGCCCCCGGGGAGCTGTTTTTT. It specifies CASGQDSSGRAPGELFF.

By share, this clonotype counts as medium-sized. This sequence joins TRBV18 and TRBJ1-5; the match to TRBD1 covers 8 bases. Germline CDR1 and CDR2: KGHSH and LQKENI. CDR3 size: 14 residues. The V segment lost 6 bases and the J segment 5 bases; nucleotides outside the gene matches: 6. CDR3: CASSGQGRDQPQHF. The CDR3 coding sequence is TGTGCCAGCTCTGGACAGGGAAGGGATCAGCCCCAGCATTTT.